The sequence of this TCR beta chain was determined in a study of vaccination and CD4 T cells after COVID-19. With the Oncomine TCR Beta short-read assay, DNA from cultured CD4+ T cells was sequenced. TCRdb redid the calling of the PCR reads with MiXCR, one entry per CDR3 protein. The sample records some 14,000 distinct CDR3 sequences, over 25% being singletons. Germline assignment: CDR1 DFQATT and CDR2 SNEGSKA (reference sequence). This CDR3 has 15 amino acids. Trimming took 3 bases from V and 2 from J; bases not matched to a gene: 7. Study-wide findings and caveats: SARS-CoV-2-reactive clonotype medians increased from about 20 to 38, not significantly.

The treatment: approximately nine-day PBMC culture with coronavirus spike peptide pools or control peptides (ViraFEST assay). Cultures used more than 1.5 million PBMCs per well, 7.5 to 10 IU/ml IL-2 and 9.5 to 10 ug/ml peptides. Concerning this clonotype: The antigen is not known.

The sequence derives from a human donor who received a COVID-19 vaccine. The starting material was CD4+ T cells from blood, cultured in vitro, obtained before SARS-CoV-2 vaccination. This rearrangement joins TRBV20-1 to TRBJ2-3, with 8 bases aligning to TRBD1. The CDR3 protein is CSARGGQVNTDTQYF. The CDR3 DNA follows: TGCAGTGCTAGGGGGGGACAGGTGAACACAGATACGCAGTATTTT.